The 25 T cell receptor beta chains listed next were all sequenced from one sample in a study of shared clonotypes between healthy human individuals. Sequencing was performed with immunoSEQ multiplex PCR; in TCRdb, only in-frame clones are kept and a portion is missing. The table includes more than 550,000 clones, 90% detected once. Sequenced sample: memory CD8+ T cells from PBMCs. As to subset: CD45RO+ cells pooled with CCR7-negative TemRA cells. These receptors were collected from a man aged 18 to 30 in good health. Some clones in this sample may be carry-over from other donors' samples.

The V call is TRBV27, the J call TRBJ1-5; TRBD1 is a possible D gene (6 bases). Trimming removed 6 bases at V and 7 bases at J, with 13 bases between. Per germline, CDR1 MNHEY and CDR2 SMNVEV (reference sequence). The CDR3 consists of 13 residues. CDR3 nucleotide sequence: TGTGCCAGCAGCACGGGGGCCGCGCAGCCCCAGCATTTT. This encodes CASSTGAAQPQHF.

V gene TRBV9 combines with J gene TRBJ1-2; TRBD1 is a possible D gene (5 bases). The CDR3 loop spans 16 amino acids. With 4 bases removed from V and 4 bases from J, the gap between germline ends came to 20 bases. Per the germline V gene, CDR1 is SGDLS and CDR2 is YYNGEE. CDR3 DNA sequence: TGTGCCAGCAGCCTCACTCCTGGGGCAGAACCCTATGGCTACACCTTC. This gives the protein CASSLTPGAEPYGYTF.

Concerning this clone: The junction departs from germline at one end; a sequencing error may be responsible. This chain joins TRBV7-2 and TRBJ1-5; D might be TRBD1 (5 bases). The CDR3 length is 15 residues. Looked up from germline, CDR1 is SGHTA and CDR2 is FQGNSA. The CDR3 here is CASSLAPYEGQPQHF. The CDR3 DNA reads TGTGCCAGCAGCCTAGCCCCCTATGAGGGGCAGCCCCAGCATTTT.

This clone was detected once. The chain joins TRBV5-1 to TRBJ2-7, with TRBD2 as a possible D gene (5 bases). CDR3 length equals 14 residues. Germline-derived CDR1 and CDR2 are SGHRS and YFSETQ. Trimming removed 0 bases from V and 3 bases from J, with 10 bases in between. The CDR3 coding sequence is TGCGCCAGCAGCTTGGGGCTAGAGGGCTACGAGCAGTACTTC. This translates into CASSLGLEGYEQYF.

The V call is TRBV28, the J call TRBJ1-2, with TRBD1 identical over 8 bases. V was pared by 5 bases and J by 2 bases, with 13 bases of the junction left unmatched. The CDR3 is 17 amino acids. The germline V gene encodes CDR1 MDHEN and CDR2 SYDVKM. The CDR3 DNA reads TGTGCCAGCAGTACCTCTCTCCAGGGGGCGGAAAACTATGGCTACACCTTC. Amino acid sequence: CASSTSLQGAENYGYTF.

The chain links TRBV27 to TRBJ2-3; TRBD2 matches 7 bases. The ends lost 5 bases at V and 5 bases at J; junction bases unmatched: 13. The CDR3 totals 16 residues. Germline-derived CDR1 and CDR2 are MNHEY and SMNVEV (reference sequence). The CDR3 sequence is CASSRLAPQRVDTQYF. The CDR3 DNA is TGTGCCAGCAGTAGACTAGCACCACAGAGGGTAGATACGCAGTATTTT.

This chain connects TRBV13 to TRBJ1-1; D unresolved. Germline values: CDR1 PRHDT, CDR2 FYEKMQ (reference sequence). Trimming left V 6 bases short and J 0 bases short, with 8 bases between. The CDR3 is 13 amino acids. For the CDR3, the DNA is TGTGCCAGCAGAGAGGGCCTGAACACTGAAGCTTTCTTT. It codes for CASREGLNTEAFF.

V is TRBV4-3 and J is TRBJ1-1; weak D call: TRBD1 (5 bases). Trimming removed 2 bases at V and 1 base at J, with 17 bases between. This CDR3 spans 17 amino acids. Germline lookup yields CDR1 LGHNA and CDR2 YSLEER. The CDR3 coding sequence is TGCGCCAGCAGCCAATCCCTTATTCAGGGAAGGAACACTGAAGCTTTCTTT. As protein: CASSQSLIQGRNTEAFF.

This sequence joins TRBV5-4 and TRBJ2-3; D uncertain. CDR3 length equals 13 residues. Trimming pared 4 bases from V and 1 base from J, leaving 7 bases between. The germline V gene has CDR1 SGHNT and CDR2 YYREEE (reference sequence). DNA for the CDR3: TGTGCCAGCAGCCCTGGCCGCACAGATACGCAGTATTTT. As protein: CASSPGRTDTQYF.

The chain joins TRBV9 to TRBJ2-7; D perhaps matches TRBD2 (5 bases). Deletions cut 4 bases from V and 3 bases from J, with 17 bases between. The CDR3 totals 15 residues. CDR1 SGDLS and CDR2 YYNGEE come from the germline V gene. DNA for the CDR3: TGTGCCAGCAGCCCTCCGGCGGGCTCCGACTACGAGCAGTACTTC. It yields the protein CASSPPAGSDYEQYF.

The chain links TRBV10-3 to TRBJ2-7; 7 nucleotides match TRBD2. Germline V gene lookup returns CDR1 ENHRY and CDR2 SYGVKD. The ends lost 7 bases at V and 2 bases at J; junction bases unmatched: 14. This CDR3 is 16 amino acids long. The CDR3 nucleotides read TGTGCCATCAAACGAGACGGGAGGACTAGAACCTACGAGCAGTACTTC. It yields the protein CAIKRDGRTRTYEQYF.

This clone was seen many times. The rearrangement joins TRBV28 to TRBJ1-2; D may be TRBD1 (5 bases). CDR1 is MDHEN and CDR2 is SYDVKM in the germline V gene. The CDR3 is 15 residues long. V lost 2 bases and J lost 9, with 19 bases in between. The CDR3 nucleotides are TGTGCCAGCAGTTTAGGGGACCCTATCTTAGAGAGCTACACCTTC. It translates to CASSLGDPILESYTF.

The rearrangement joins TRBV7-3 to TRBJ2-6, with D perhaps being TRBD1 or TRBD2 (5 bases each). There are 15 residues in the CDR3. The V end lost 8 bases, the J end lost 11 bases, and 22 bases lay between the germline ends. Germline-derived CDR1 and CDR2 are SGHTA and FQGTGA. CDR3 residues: CASGNGAFDNDVLTF. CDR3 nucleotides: TGTGCCAGCGGTAACGGGGCCTTCGATAACGACGTCCTGACTTTC.

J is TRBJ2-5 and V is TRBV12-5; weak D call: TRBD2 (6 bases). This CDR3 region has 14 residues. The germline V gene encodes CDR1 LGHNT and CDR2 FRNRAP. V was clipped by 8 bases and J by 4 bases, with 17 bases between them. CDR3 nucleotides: TGTGCTAGTACTGGAGGGGTCCAGGGAGAGACCCAGTACTTC. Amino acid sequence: CASTGGVQGETQYF. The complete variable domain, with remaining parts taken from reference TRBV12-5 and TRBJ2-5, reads DARVTQTPRHKVTEMGQEVTMRCQPILGHNTVFWYRQTMMQGLELLAYFRNRAPLDDSGMPKDRFSAEMPDATLATLKIQPSEPRDSAVYFCASTGGVQGETQYFGPGTRLLVL.

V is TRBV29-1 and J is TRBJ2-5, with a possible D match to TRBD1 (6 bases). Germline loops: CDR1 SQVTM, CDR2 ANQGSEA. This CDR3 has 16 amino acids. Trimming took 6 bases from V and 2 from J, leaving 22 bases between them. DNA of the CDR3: TGCAGCGTAGCTGGTGGGGCAGGGGTTTTTCAAGAGACCCAGTACTTC. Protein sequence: CSVAGGAGVFQETQYF.

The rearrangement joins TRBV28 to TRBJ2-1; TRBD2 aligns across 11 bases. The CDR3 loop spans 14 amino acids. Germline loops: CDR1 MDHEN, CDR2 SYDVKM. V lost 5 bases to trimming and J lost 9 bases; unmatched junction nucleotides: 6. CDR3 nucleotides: TGTGCCAGCAGTCCGCGACTAGCGGGGACTGAGCAGTTCTTC. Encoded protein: CASSPRLAGTEQFF. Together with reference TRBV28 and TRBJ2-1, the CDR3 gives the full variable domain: DVKVTQSSRYLVKRTGEKVFLECVQDMDHENMFWYRQDPGLGLRLIYFSYDVKMKEKGDIPEGYSVSREKKERFSLILESASTNQTSMYLCASSPRLAGTEQFFGPGTRLTVL.

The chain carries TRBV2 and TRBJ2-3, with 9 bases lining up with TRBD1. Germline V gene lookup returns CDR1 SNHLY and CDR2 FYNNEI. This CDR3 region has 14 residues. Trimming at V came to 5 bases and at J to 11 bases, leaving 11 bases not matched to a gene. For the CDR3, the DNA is TGTGCCAGCAGTATAACAGGGGGCTGGAGCGGGCAGTATTTT. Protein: CASSITGGWSGQYF. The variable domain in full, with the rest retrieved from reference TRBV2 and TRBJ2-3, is EPEVTQTPSHQVTQMGQEVILRCVPISNHLYFYWYRQILGQKVEFLVSFYNNEISEKSEIFDDQFSVERPDGSNFTLKIRSTKLEDSAMYFCASSITGGWSGQYFGPGTRLTVL.

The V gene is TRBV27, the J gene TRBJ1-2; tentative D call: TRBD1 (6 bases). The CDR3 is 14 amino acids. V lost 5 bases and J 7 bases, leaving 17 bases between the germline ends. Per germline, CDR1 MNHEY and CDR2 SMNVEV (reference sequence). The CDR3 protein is CASSRESTGSGYTF. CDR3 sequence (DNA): TGTGCCAGCAGTCGAGAAAGTACAGGGTCTGGCTACACCTTC.

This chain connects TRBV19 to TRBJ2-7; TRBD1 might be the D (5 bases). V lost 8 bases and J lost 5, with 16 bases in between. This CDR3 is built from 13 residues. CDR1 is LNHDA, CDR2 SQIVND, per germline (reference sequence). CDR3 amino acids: CASSAGIRNEQYF. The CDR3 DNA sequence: TGTGCCAGTTCGGCAGGGATTAGAAACGAGCAGTACTTC. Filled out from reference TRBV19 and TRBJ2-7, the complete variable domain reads DGGITQSPKYLFRKEGQNVTLSCEQNLNHDAMYWYRQDPGQGLRLIYYSQIVNDFQKGDIAEGYSVSREKKESFPLTVTSAQKNPTAFYLCASSAGIRNEQYFGPGTRLTVT.

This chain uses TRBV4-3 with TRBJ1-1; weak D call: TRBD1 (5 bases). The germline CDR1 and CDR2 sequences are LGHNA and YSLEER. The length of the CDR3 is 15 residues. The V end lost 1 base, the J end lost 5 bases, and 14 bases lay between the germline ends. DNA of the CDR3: TGCGCCAGCAGCCAAGGACTCGGGGGGAGGACTGAAGCTTTCTTT. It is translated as CASSQGLGGRTEAFF.

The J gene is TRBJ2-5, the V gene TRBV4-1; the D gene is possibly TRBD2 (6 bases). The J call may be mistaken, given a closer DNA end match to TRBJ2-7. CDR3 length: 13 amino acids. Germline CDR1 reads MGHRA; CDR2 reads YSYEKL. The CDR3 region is CASSPGLFYEQYF. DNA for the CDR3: TGCGCCAGCAGCCCCGGACTATTCTACGAGCAGTACTTC.

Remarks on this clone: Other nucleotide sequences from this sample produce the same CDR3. The CDR3 DNA is TGTGCCAGCAGCCAGGGGCGGACCTACGAGCAGTACTTC. Its translation is CASSQGRTYEQYF. V gene TRBV14 combines with J gene TRBJ2-7; TRBD1 is a possible D gene (5 bases). Germline V gives CDR1 SGHDN, CDR2 FVKESK. The V end was cut by 3 bases, the J end by 2 bases, with 8 bases between. This CDR3 spans 13 amino acids.

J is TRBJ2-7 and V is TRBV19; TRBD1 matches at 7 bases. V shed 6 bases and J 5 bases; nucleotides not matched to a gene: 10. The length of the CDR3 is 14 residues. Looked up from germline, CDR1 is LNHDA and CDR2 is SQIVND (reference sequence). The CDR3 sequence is CASSHPGGWDEQYF. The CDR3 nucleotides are TGTGCCAGTAGCCACCCAGGGGGATGGGACGAGCAGTACTTC.

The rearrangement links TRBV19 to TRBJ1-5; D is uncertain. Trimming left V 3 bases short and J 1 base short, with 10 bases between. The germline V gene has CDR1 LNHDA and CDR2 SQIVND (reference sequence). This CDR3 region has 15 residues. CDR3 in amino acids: CASSILRGSNQPQHF. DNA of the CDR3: TGTGCCAGTAGTATCTTGCGAGGCAGCAATCAGCCCCAGCATTTT.

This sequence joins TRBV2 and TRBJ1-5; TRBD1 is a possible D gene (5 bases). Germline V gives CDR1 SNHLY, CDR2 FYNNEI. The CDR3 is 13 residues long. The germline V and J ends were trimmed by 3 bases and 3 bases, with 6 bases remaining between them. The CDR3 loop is CASSDRVNQPQHF. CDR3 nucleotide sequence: TGTGCCAGCAGTGACAGGGTCAATCAGCCCCAGCATTTT.